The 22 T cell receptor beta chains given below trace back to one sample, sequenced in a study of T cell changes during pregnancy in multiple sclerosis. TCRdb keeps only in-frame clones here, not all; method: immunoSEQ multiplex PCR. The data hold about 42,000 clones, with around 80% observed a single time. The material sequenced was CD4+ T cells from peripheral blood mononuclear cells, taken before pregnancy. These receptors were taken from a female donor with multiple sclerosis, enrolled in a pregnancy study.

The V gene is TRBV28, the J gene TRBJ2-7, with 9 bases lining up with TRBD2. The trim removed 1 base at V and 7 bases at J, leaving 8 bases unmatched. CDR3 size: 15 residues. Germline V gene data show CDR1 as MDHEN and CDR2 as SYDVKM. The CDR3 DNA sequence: TGTGCCAGCAGTTTATCCGCGGGAGGGCCTCGGGAGCAGTACTTC. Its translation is CASSLSAGGPREQYF. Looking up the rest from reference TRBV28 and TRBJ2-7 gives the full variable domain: DVKVTQSSRYLVKRTGEKVFLECVQDMDHENMFWYRQDPGLGLRLIYFSYDVKMKEKGDIPEGYSVSREKKERFSLILESASTNQTSMYLCASSLSAGGPREQYFGPGTRLTVT.

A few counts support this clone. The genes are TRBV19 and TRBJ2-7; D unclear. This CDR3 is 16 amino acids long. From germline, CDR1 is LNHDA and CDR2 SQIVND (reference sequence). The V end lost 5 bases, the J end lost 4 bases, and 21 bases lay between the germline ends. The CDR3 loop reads CASSPSLYARPYEQYF. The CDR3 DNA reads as TGTGCCAGTAGTCCATCCCTCTACGCCAGGCCTTACGAGCAGTACTTC. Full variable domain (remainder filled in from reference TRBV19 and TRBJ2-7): DGGITQSPKYLFRKEGQNVTLSCEQNLNHDAMYWYRQDPGQGLRLIYYSQIVNDFQKGDIAEGYSVSREKKESFPLTVTSAQKNPTAFYLCASSPSLYARPYEQYFGPGTRLTVT.

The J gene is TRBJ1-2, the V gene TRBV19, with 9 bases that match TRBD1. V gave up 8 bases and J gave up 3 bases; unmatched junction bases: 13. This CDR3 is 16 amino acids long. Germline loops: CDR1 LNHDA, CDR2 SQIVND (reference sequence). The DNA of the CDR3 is TGTGCCAGTCGCCAACCGGGACAGGGACCCTACTATGGCTACACCTTC. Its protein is CASRQPGQGPYYGYTF.

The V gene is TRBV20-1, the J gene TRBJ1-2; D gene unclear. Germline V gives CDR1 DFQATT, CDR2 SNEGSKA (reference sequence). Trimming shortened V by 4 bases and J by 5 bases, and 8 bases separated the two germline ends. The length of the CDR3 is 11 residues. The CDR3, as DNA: TGCAGTGCTAACCGGGAATATGGCTACACCTTC. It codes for CSANREYGYTF.

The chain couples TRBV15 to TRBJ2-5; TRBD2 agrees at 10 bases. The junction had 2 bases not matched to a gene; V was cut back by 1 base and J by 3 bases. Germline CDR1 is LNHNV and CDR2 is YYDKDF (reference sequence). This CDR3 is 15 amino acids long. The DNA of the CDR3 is TGTGCCACCAGCAGAGGCGGGACTAGCGAAGAGACCCAGTACTTC. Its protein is CATSRGGTSEETQYF.

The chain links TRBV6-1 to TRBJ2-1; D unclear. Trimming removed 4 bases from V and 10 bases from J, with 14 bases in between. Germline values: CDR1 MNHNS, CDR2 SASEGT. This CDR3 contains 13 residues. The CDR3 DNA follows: TGTGCCAGCAGTGCGTTAGAGTCCCCCGAGCAGTTCTTC. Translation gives CASSALESPEQFF.

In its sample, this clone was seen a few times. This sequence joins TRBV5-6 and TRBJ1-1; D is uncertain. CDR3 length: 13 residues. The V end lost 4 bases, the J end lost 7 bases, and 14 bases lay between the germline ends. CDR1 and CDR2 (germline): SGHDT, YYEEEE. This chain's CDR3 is CASSRGSIYEAFF. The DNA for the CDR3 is TGTGCCAGCAGCCGAGGTTCCATCTATGAAGCTTTCTTT. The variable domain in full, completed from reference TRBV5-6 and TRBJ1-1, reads DAGVTQSPTHLIKTRGQQVTLRCSPKSGHDTVSWYQQALGQGPQFIFQYYEEEERQRGNFPDRFSGHQFPNYSSELNVNALLLGDSALYLCASSRGSIYEAFFGQGTRLTVV.

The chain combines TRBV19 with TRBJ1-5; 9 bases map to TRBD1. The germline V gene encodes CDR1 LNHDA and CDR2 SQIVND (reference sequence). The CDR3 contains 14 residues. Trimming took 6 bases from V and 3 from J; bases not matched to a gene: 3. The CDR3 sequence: CASSLQGANQPQHF. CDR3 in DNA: TGTGCCAGTAGCCTACAGGGGGCCAATCAGCCCCAGCATTTT.

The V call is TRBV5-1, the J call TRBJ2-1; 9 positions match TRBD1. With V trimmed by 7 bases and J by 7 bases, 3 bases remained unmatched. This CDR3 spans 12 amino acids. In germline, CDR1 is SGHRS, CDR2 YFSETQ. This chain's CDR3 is CASSTGGNEQFF. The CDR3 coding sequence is TGCGCCAGCTCGACAGGGGGAAATGAGCAGTTCTTC.

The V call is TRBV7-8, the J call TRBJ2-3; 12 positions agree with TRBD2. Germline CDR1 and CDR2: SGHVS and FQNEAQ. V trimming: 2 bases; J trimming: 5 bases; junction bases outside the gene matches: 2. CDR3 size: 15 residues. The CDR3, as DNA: TGTGCCAGCAGCTTAACTAGCGGGGGGATAGATACGCAGTATTTT. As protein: CASSLTSGGIDTQYF.

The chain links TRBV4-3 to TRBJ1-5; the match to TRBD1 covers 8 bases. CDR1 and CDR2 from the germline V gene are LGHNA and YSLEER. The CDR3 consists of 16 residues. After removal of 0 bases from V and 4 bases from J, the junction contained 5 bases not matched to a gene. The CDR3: CASSQDLTGENQPQHF. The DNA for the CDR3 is TGCGCCAGCAGCCAAGATCTGACAGGGGAGAATCAGCCCCAGCATTTT.

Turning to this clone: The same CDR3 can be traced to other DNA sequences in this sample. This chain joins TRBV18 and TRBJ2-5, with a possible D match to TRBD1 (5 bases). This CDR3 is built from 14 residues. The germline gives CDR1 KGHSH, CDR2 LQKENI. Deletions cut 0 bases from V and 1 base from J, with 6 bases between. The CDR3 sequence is CASSPPQGQETQYF. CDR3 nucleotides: TGTGCCAGCTCACCACCTCAGGGCCAAGAGACCCAGTACTTC.

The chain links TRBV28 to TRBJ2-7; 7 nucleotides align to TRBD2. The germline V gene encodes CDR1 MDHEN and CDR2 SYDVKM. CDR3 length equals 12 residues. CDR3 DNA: TGTGGATCTCGGGACTACTTCTACGAGCAGTACTTC. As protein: CGSRDYFYEQYF.

The CDR3 DNA follows: TGTGCTAGTGGTTTCTCGCGGACTAGCGGGAGTACACTACGTGTCGACAATGAGCAGTTCTTC. This codes for CASGFSRTSGSTLRVDNEQFF. The V and J genes are TRBV12-5 and TRBJ2-1, with TRBD2 identical over 13 bases. The V segment lost 3 bases and the J segment 5 bases; nucleotides outside the gene matches: 19. Germline values: CDR1 LGHNT, CDR2 FRNRAP. The CDR3 extends over 21 amino acids.

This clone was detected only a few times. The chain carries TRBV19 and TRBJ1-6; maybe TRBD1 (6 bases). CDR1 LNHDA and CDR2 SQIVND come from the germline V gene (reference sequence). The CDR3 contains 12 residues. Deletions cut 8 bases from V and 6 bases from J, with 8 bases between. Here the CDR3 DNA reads TGTGCCAGTGTACAGGGTAATTCACCCCTCCACTTT. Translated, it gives CASVQGNSPLHF.

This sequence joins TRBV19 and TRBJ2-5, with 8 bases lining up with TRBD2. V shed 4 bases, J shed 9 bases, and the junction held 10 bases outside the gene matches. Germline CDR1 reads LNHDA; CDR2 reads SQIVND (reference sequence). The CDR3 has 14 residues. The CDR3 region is CASSRGSSGGSQYF. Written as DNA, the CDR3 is TGTGCCAGTAGTAGGGGCTCCTCGGGGGGGTCCCAGTACTTC.

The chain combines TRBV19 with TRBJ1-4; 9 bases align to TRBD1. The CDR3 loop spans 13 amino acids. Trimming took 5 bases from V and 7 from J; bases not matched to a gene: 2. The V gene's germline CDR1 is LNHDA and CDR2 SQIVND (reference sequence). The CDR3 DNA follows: TGTGCCAGTAGTCCACAGGGGGCTGAAAAACTGTTTTTT. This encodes CASSPQGAEKLFF. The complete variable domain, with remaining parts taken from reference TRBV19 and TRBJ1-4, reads DGGITQSPKYLFRKEGQNVTLSCEQNLNHDAMYWYRQDPGQGLRLIYYSQIVNDFQKGDIAEGYSVSREKKESFPLTVTSAQKNPTAFYLCASSPQGAEKLFFGSGTQLSVL.

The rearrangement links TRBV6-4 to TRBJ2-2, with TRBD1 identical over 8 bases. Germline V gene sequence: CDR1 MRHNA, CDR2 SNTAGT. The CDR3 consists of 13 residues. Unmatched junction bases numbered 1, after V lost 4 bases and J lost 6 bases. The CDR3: CASSVQGAGELFF. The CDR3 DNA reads TGTGCCAGCAGTGTACAGGGGGCCGGGGAGCTGTTTTTT.

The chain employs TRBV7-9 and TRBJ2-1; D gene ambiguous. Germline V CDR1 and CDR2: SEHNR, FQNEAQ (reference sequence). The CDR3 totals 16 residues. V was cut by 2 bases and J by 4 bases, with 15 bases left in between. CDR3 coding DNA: TGTGCCAGCAGCTTAAGTTCGTCAGAGAGGTACAATGAGCAGTTCTTC. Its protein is CASSLSSSERYNEQFF.

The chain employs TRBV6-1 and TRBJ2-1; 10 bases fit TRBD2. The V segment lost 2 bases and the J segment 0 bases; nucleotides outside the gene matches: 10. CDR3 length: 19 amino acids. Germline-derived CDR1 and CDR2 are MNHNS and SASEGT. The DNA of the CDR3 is TGTGCCAGCAGTGAAACTAGCGGGGCCCTCGCCGGCTCCTACAATGAGCAGTTCTTC. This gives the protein CASSETSGALAGSYNEQFF.

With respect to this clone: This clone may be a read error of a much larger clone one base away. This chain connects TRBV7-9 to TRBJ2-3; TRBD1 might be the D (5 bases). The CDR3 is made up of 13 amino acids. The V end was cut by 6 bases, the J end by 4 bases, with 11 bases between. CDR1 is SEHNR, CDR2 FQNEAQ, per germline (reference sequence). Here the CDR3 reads CASSSMGPDTQYF. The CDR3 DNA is TGTGCCAGCAGTTCCATGGGGCCAGATACGCAGTATTTT.

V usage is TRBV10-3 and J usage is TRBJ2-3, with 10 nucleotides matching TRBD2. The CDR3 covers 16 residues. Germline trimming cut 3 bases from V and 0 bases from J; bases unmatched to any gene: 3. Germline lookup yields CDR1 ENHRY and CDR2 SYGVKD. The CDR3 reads CAISDGAGGSTDTQYF. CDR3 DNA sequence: TGTGCCATCAGTGACGGAGCGGGAGGGAGCACAGATACGCAGTATTTT.